These 10 T cell receptor beta chains were sequenced from one sample in a study of blood T cell repertoires in COVID-19 (dated by TCRdb to 2020 to 2022). Libraries were made using the immunoSEQ multiplex PCR assay. TCRdb's version of the immuneACCESS table is confined to in-frame rearrangements and falls short of the full clone set. An unresolved V gene accounts for under half of the shortfall where checked; the remainder is of unknown origin. Within this sample are a few hundred thousand clones, with approximately 86% of them counted one time only. The ten most abundant clones make up roughly 4.5% of the sample. Input material: PBMCs or T cells enriched from blood (not recorded which). All receptors come from a woman in her twenties or thirties who had been exposed to COVID-19.

The rearrangement joins TRBV6-1 to TRBJ1-1; 8 nucleotides match TRBD1. J was trimmed by 6 bases and V by 2 bases; bases with no gene match: 8. Germline CDR1 is MNHNS and CDR2 is SASEGT. CDR3 length: 15 amino acids. The CDR3 is CASSEPTGGYAEAFF. The CDR3 nucleotides are TGTGCCAGCAGTGAACCCACAGGGGGTTACGCTGAAGCTTTCTTT.

V usage is TRBV2 and J usage is TRBJ2-1; D is uncertain. V was cut by 3 bases and J by 15 bases, with 12 bases left in between. The germline gives CDR1 SNHLY, CDR2 FYNNEI. The CDR3 sequence is 11 residues long. In DNA form, the CDR3 reads TGTGCCAGCAGTGAGGTGATTGAGTGGTTCTTC. It translates to CASSEVIEWFF.

V usage is TRBV19 and J usage is TRBJ1-1, with 7 nucleotides matching TRBD1. J gave up 5 bases and V 4 bases, and 7 bases lay outside the gene matches. The length of the CDR3 is 14 residues. Germline assignment: CDR1 LNHDA and CDR2 SQIVND (reference sequence). The CDR3 DNA reads TGTGCCAGTAGTACTCAGACAGGGTGGACTGAAGCTTTCTTT. Amino acids: CASSTQTGWTEAFF.

This chain connects TRBV10-3 to TRBJ2-7; the match to TRBD1 covers 7 bases. J gave up 2 bases and V 4 bases, and 5 bases lay outside the gene matches. Germline V gene data show CDR1 as ENHRY and CDR2 as SYGVKD. This CDR3 comprises 14 residues. CDR3 sequence: CAISVTGITYEQYF. The CDR3 DNA sequence: TGTGCCATCAGTGTGACAGGGATTACCTACGAGCAGTACTTC.

The CDR3 sequence: CATSDLGRGGNEQFF. In DNA, the CDR3 is TGTGCCACCAGTGACCTCGGGCGGGGGGGCAATGAGCAGTTCTTC. The chain recombines TRBV24-1 with TRBJ2-1; 9 bases line up with TRBD2. CDR1 and CDR2 from the germline V gene are KGHDR and SFDVKD. The J segment lost 6 bases and the V segment lost 4 bases, leaving 6 bases of the junction unmatched. The CDR3 has 15 residues.

This clone has more than one count but fewer than ten. The chain recombines TRBV2 with TRBJ1-6, with D hard to call. This CDR3 contains 13 residues. V was cut by 8 bases and J by 5 bases, with 10 bases left in between. CDR1 is SNHLY and CDR2 is FYNNEI in the germline V gene. The CDR3 DNA is TGTGCCAGCCTGCGAGAGGATAATTCACCCCTCCACTTT. Protein sequence: CASLREDNSPLHF.

This chain links TRBV5-1 with TRBJ2-2; tentatively, D is TRBD2 (5 bases). Germline CDR1 is SGHRS and CDR2 is YFSETQ. The CDR3 covers 15 residues. Trimming stripped 5 bases from V and 2 bases from J, with 13 bases between. Written as DNA, the CDR3 is TGCGCCAGCAGGCGCGGGTCCCCCAACACCGGGGAGCTGTTTTTT. It is translated as CASRRGSPNTGELFF.

The chain carries TRBV28 and TRBJ1-6, with D uncertain. Trimming left V 6 bases short and J 8 bases short, with 8 bases between. The CDR3 is 12 residues long. CDR1 and CDR2 from the germline V gene are MDHEN and SYDVKM. In DNA form, the CDR3 reads TGTGCCAGCAGGAGGGTGGATTCACCCCTCCACTTT. This codes for CASRRVDSPLHF.

The J gene is TRBJ1-6, the V gene TRBV19; D may be TRBD1 (6 bases). CDR3 length: 15 residues. V was pared by 5 bases and J by 7 bases, with 15 bases between. The germline CDR1 and CDR2 sequences are LNHDA and SQIVND (reference sequence). The CDR3 DNA sequence: TGTGCCAGTAGTGCAATACAGGGAAACAATTCACCCCTCCACTTT. Its translation is CASSAIQGNNSPLHF.

V gene TRBV5-8 combines with J gene TRBJ2-3; 9 bases map to TRBD2. From germline, CDR1 is SGHTS and CDR2 YDEGEE. V lost 0 bases to trimming and J lost 4 bases; unmatched junction nucleotides: 9. CDR3 length: 17 residues. The CDR3: CASSLVVAGGASDTQYF. CDR3 in DNA: TGTGCCAGCAGCTTGGTTGTTGCGGGGGGGGCGTCAGATACGCAGTATTTT.